Shown below are 22 T cell receptor beta chains from a single sample sequenced in a study of human T cells and chemical hapten exposure. Time point meaning: patch test 1, 2 weeks after DPC sensitization. Stated treatment: therapeutic diphenylcyclopropenone sensitization with weekly scalp DPC. TCRdb re-called the RACE reads with MiXCR, one entry per CDR3 protein. Of around 69,000 distinct CDR3 sequences listed, 9.8% are singletons. The sample was whole blood, taken in connection with sensitization to the hapten diphenylcyclopropenone (DPC). Receptor source: a woman aged 40 to 50 with alopecia areata. Some clones in this sample may be carry-over from other donors' samples.

This clonotype was counted ten times or more. This chain joins TRBV4-3 and TRBJ2-1; D may be TRBD2 (6 bases). Germline V gene lookup returns CDR1 LGHNA and CDR2 YSLEER. Trimming took 0 bases from V and 8 from J, leaving 20 bases between them. The CDR3 consists of 17 residues. The CDR3 nucleotides read TGCGCCAGCAGCCAAGATTGGAGGGGTTTGGCTACCTATGAGCAGTTCTTC. It is translated as CASSQDWRGLATYEQFF.

This clonotype was picked up many times. This rearrangement joins TRBV20-1 to TRBJ2-5; D gene ambiguous. CDR1 and CDR2 (germline): DFQATT, SNEGSKA (reference sequence). The CDR3 is made up of 15 amino acids. The V end lost 0 bases, the J end lost 5 bases, and 16 bases lay between the germline ends. CDR3 nucleotide sequence: TGCAGTGCTAGAGATATACTGTCGTTGTCGGAGACCCAGTACTTC. The encoded protein is CSARDILSLSETQYF.

This clonotype was recorded many times. V is TRBV2 and J is TRBJ1-2, with unresolved D. Looked up from germline, CDR1 is SNHLY and CDR2 is FYNNEI. Trimming cost V 5 bases and J 2 bases, with 6 bases left between them. The CDR3 is 12 residues long. CDR3 sequence: CASSKANYGYTF. CDR3 DNA sequence: TGTGCCAGCAGTAAGGCGAACTATGGCTACACCTTC.

This clonotype was seen many times. The chain has TRBV20-1 and TRBJ2-3; 8 bases are a match to TRBD1. Trimming at V came to 6 bases and at J to 0 bases, leaving 11 bases not matched to a gene. The CDR3 runs 16 residues. Germline values: CDR1 DFQATT, CDR2 SNEGSKA (reference sequence). The CDR3 DNA follows: TGCAGTGCCCCCGGCCGGAGGACAGGGAGCACAGATACGCAGTATTTT. Translation gives CSAPGRRTGSTDTQYF.

V usage is TRBV7-2 and J usage is TRBJ1-3; no clear D. The CDR3 spans 15 residues. The ends were cut back, 1 base at V and 10 bases at J, with 17 bases in the middle. From germline, CDR1 is SGHTA and CDR2 FQGNSA. This CDR3 is CASSLVAVGPGTIYF. The CDR3 bases are TGTGCCAGCAGCTTAGTGGCAGTGGGCCCGGGTACCATATATTTT.

The chain employs TRBV29-1 and TRBJ1-3; 7 positions agree with TRBD1. The CDR3 runs to 13 residues. The J segment lost 0 bases and the V segment lost 6 bases, leaving 2 bases of the junction unmatched. The germline V gene encodes CDR1 SQVTM and CDR2 ANQGSEA. In DNA, the CDR3 is TGCAGCGTGGGGGACAGCTCTGGAAACACCATATATTTT. Its protein product is CSVGDSSGNTIYF.

This clonotype showed up many times. The J gene is TRBJ1-2, the V gene TRBV20-1; D is ambiguous. This CDR3 contains 11 residues. In germline, CDR1 is DFQATT, CDR2 SNEGSKA (reference sequence). Trimming removed 4 bases from V and 8 bases from J, with 11 bases in between. The CDR3 sequence is CSATTPTGYTF. The CDR3, as DNA: TGCAGTGCTACCACTCCCACGGGCTACACCTTC.

This clonotype was detected ten times or more. The genes are TRBV7-2 and TRBJ2-3, with D possibly being TRBD2 (6 bases). Trimming stripped 0 bases from V and 6 bases from J, with 13 bases between. Germline CDR1 is SGHTA and CDR2 is FQGNSA. CDR3 length: 15 amino acids. The CDR3 DNA follows: TGTGCCAGCAGCTTAGCGGGGACTCCGGGGGATACGCAGTATTTT. Protein product: CASSLAGTPGDTQYF.

This clonotype appeared a few times. This chain connects TRBV20-1 to TRBJ2-5; D is unresolved. Trimming took 1 base from V and 0 from J, leaving 9 bases between them. The CDR3 has 14 residues. Germline V gene sequence: CDR1 DFQATT, CDR2 SNEGSKA (reference sequence). The DNA for the CDR3 is TGCAGTGCTAGAGTAGGAGACAACCAAGAGACCCAGTACTTC. Amino acids: CSARVGDNQETQYF.

This chain links TRBV18 with TRBJ2-4; D is ambiguous. CDR1 KGHSH and CDR2 LQKENI come from the germline V gene. The CDR3 is 12 amino acids. Trimming cost V 3 bases and J 5 bases, with 5 bases left between them. Here the CDR3 reads CASSPGENIQYF. DNA of the CDR3: TGTGCCAGCTCACCCGGCGAAAACATTCAGTACTTC.

This chain uses TRBV28 with TRBJ2-7; unclear D gene. The CDR3 is 13 residues long. Germline values: CDR1 MDHEN, CDR2 SYDVKM. V was trimmed by 2 bases and J by 0 bases, leaving 5 bases between them. The CDR3 is CASSLRHSYEQYF. CDR3 bases: TGTGCCAGCAGTTTACGACACTCCTACGAGCAGTACTTC.

This clonotype has at least ten counts. This chain links TRBV12-3 or TRBV12-4 with TRBJ2-7, with 7 nucleotides matching TRBD2. This CDR3 comprises 12 residues. V lost 3 bases and J lost 7; bases outside the gene matches: 3. In nucleotides, the CDR3 is TGTGCCAGCAGTTTTCTTAGCGGGGAGCAGTACTTC. This sequence encodes CASSFLSGEQYF.

Many counts were recorded for this clonotype. The CDR3 DNA follows: TGTGCCAGCAGCTTAGTGGGGGCGGGGAACATTCAGTACTTC. Translation: CASSLVGAGNIQYF. The chain links TRBV7-2 to TRBJ2-4; either TRBD1 or TRBD2 may fit D (6 bases each). V shed 1 base and J shed 7 bases, with 11 bases lying between them. The CDR3 extends over 14 amino acids. Germline V gives CDR1 SGHTA, CDR2 FQGNSA.

This clonotype has ten or more counts. This chain links TRBV20-1 with TRBJ1-2; no clear D gene. The V end lost 2 bases, the J end lost 2 bases, and 6 bases lay between the germline ends. The CDR3 is 12 residues long. Germline CDR1 reads DFQATT; CDR2 reads SNEGSKA (reference sequence). CDR3 nucleotides: TGCAGTGCTAGACCTAGCAACTATGGCTACACCTTC. Residues: CSARPSNYGYTF.

This sequence joins TRBV12-3 or TRBV12-4 and TRBJ2-1; TRBD2 aligns across 8 bases. The CDR3 has 15 residues. The junction had 11 bases not matched to a gene; V was cut back by 6 bases and J by 7 bases. The DNA of the CDR3 is TGTGCCAGCAGCCTCATCGGGGGGGCCAAGAATGAGCAGTTCTTC. Translation: CASSLIGGAKNEQFF.

In its sample, this clonotype was seen a few times. The gene calls are TRBV6-5 and TRBJ2-6; no clear D. The germline V gene has CDR1 MNHEY and CDR2 SVGAGI. The CDR3 covers 15 residues. The V end lost 0 bases, the J end lost 0 bases, and 3 bases lay between the germline ends. The CDR3: CASSYSSSGANVLTF. The DNA of the CDR3 is TGTGCCAGCAGTTACTCAAGCTCTGGGGCCAACGTCCTGACTTTC.

This clonotype was recorded many times. V gene TRBV13 combines with J gene TRBJ1-6; D is undetermined. CDR1 and CDR2 from the germline V gene are PRHDT and FYEKMQ (reference sequence). V lost 3 bases to trimming and J lost 6 bases, with 3 bases between them. The CDR3 contains 12 residues. This CDR3 is CASSLVNSPLHF. The CDR3 bases are TGTGCCAGCAGCTTGGTTAATTCACCCCTCCACTTT.

This clonotype was found a few times. In DNA form, the CDR3 reads TGCAGCGTTGGACGGGCAGGGGGCACTGAAGCTTTCTTT. Protein product: CSVGRAGGTEAFF. The J gene is TRBJ1-1, the V gene TRBV29-1, with TRBD1 matching over 7 bases. CDR1 is SQVTM and CDR2 is ANQGSEA in the germline V gene. Trimming at V came to 4 bases and at J to 4 bases, leaving 6 bases not matched to a gene. This CDR3 has 13 amino acids. The full variable domain, rest sourced from reference TRBV29-1 and TRBJ1-1, is SAVISQKPSRDICQRGTSLTIQCQVDSQVTMMFWYRQQPGQSLTLIATANQGSEATYESGFVIDKFPISRPNLTFSTLTVSNMSPEDSSIYLCSVGRAGGTEAFFGQGTRLTVV.

The chain joins TRBV4-1 to TRBJ2-1; 12 nucleotides align to TRBD2. The germline V gene encodes CDR1 MGHRA and CDR2 YSYEKL. This CDR3 is built from 17 residues. J gave up 7 bases and V 3 bases, and 10 bases lay outside the gene matches. As DNA, the CDR3 is TGCGCCAGCAGCCAGGGATCTAGCGGGGGGGCCGGTAATGAGCAGTTCTTC. Amino acids: CASSQGSSGGAGNEQFF.

The CDR3 nucleotides are TGTGCCAGCAGCCCCGCGGTCTCCTACGAGCAGTACTTC. It encodes CASSPAVSYEQYF. The chain joins TRBV7-9 to TRBJ2-7; D unclear. The V and J ends lost 5 bases and 0 bases respectively, with 8 bases between them. Looked up from germline, CDR1 is SEHNR and CDR2 is FQNEAQ (reference sequence). The CDR3 totals 13 residues.

The table lists this clonotype with many counts. The chain couples TRBV6-5 to TRBJ2-2; TRBD2 matches 8 bases. The CDR3 loop spans 14 amino acids. V lost 7 bases, J lost 1 base, and 2 bases stayed unmatched. CDR1 and CDR2 (germline): MNHEY, SVGAGI. The CDR3 is CASNRGGNTGELFF. CDR3 bases: TGTGCCAGCAATCGGGGGGGGAACACCGGGGAGCTGTTTTTT.

The V call is TRBV21-1, the J call TRBJ2-7; TRBD1 is the table's D call and was not checked against the DNA. TRBV21-1 is classified as a pseudogene. The CDR3 runs 17 residues. CDR3 nucleotide sequence: TGTGCCAGCAGCCGCCGGTCATGGGACAGGGCCTCCTACGAGCAGTACTTC. Protein: CASSRRSWDRASYEQYF.